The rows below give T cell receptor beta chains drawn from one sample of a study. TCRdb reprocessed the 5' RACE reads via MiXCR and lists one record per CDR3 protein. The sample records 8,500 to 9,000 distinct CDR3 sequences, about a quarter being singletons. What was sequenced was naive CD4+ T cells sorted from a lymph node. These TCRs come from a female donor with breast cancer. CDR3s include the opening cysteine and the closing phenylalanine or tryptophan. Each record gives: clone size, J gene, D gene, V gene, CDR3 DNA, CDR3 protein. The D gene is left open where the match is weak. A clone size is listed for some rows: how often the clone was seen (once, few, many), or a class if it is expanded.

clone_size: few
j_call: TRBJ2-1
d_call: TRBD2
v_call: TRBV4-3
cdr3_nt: TGCGCCAGCAGCCAAGAAGGTGCGTGGACTAGCGGGAAAAATGAGCAGTTCTTC
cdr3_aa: CASSQEGAWTSGKNEQFF

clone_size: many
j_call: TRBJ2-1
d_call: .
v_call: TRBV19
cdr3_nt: TGTGCCAGTAGGCGTGGCCCCTCCTACAATGAGCAGTTCTTC
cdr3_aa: CASRRGPSYNEQFF

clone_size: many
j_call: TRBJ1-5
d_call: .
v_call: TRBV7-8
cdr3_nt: TGTGCCAGCAGCTCACTGGAGGGGATAAATCAGCCCCAGCATTTT
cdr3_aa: CASSSLEGINQPQHF

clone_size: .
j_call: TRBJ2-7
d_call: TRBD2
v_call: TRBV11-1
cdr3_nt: TGTGCCAGCAGCCTGACGGTCGGGGGGAACGAGCAGCACTTC
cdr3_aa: CASSLTVGGNEQHF

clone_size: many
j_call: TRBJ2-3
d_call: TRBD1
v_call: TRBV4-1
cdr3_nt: TGCGCCAGCAGCCAAGAAGGGGGCAGAAACACAGATACGCAGTATTTT
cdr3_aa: CASSQEGGRNTDTQYF

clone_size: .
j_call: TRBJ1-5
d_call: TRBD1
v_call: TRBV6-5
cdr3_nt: TGTGCCAGCAGTTTCGGGACAGATAGCAATCAGCCCCAGCATTTT
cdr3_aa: CASSFGTDSNQPQHF

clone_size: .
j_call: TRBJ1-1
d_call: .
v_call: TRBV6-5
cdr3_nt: TGTGCCAGCAGTTACGGGGGGCGAGACACTGAAGCTTTCTTT
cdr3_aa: CASSYGGRDTEAFF

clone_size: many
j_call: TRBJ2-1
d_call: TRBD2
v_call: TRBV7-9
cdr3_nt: TGTGCCAGCAGCTTATGGTCGGGACTAGCGGGAGAGCCTCCGGGAAATGAGCAGTTCTTC
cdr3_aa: CASSLWSGLAGEPPGNEQFF

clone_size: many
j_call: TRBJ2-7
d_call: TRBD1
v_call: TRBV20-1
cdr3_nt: TGCAGTGCTAGAGCAGGACAGGCCCCCTACGAGCAGTACTTC
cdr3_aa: CSARAGQAPYEQYF

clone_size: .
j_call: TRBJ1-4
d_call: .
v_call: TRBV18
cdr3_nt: TGTGCCAGCTTACCTCCTCCAACCGGTGAAAAACTGTTTTTT
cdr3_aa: CASLPPPTGEKLFF

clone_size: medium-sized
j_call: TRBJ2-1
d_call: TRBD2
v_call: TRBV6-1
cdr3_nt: TGTGCCTCCCGGACTAGCGGGAGTGGGAATGAGCAGTTCTTC
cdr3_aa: CASRTSGSGNEQFF

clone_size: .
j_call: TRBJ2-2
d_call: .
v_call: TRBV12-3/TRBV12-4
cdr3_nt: TGTGCCAGCAGTTTTGGGCAGGAGGGCAACGGGGAGCTGTTTTTT
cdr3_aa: CASSFGQEGNGELFF

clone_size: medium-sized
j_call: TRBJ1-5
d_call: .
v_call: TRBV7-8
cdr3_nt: TGTGCCAGCAGCTTACAGGGGCCTCAGCCCCAGCATTTT
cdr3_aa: CASSLQGPQPQHF

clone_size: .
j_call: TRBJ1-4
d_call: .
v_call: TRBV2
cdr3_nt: TGTGCCAGCGCGGGGTCCTGGGGAGAAAAACTGTTTTTT
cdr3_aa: CASAGSWGEKLFF

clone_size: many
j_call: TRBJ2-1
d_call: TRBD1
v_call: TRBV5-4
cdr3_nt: TGTGCCAGCAGCTTGGCCGGACAGGGGCTGTACAATGAGCAGTTCTTC
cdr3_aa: CASSLAGQGLYNEQFF

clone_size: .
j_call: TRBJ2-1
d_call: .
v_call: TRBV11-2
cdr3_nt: TGTGCCAGCAGCTTAATATGGGGCTACAATGAGCAGTTCTTC
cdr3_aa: CASSLIWGYNEQFF

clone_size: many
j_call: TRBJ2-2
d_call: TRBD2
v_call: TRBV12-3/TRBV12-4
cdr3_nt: TGTGCCAGCAGTCCGAGCGGGAGGGCCTCCGGGGAGCTGTTTTTT
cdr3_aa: CASSPSGRASGELFF

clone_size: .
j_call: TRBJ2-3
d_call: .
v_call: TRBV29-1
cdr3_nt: TGCAGCATAAAGCACGGCGCAGATGCGCAGTATTTT
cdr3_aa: CSIKHGADAQYF

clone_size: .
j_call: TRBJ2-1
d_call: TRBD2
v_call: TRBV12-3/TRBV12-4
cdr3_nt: TGTGCCGGCCGAAACCCACTAGCGGGACGGCCCAATGAGCAGTTCTTC
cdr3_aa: CAGRNPLAGRPNEQFF

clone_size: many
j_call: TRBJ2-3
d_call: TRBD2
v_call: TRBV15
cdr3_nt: TGTGCCACCAGCGGCCGACTAGCCACCCCCACAGATACGCAGTATTTT
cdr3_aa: CATSGRLATPTDTQYF

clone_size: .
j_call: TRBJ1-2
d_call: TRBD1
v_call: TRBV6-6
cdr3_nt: TGTGCCAGCAGCGGACAGGGACAGGCGACGAGTATCGGCTACACCTTC
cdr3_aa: CASSGQGQATSIGYTF

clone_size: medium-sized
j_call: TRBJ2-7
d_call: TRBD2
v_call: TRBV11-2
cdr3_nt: TGTGCCAGCAGCTCCCTCCGACTAGCGGGGAACTACGAGCAGTACTTC
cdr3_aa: CASSSLRLAGNYEQYF

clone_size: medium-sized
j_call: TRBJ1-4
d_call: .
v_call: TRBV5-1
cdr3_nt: TGCGCCAGCAGCAGAGCCTCGAATAATGAAAAACTGTTTTTT
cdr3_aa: CASSRASNNEKLFF

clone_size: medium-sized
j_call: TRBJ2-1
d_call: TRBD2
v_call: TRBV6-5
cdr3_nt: TGTGCCAGCAGTCGGAGACTAGCGGCCAACAATGAGCAGTTCTTC
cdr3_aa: CASSRRLAANNEQFF

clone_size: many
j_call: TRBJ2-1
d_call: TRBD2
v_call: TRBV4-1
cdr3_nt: TGCGCCAGCAGCCAAGATAGCCCGCAAGGTAGCGGGGTTCACAATGAGCAGTTCTTC
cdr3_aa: CASSQDSPQGSGVHNEQFF

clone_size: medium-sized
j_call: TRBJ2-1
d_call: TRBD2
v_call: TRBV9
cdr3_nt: TGTGCCAGCAGCCGGCAAGGACTAGTTTCCAACAATGAGCAGTTCTTC
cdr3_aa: CASSRQGLVSNNEQFF

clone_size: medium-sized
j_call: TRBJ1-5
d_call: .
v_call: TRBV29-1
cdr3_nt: TGCAGCGTTGCTCAGGGGACGGGTTGGAATCAGCCCCAGCATTTT
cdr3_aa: CSVAQGTGWNQPQHF

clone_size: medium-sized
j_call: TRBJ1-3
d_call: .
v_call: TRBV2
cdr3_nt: TGTGCCAGCAGTGAACCCAGGGCTGGAAACACCATATATTTT
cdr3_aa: CASSEPRAGNTIYF

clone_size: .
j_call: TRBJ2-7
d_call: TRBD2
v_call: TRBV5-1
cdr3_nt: TGCGCCAGCAGCGGGCGGGAGAGTGACAACGAGCAGGACTTC
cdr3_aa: CASSGRESDNEQDF

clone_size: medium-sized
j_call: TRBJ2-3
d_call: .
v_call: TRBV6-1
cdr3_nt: TGTGCCAGCAGTCACACAGATACGCAGTATTTT
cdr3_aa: CASSHTDTQYF

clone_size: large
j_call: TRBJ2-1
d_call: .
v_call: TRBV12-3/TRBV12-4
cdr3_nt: TGTGCCAGCAGTTTTGGGACGCTCGGGACTGTTGAGCAGTTCTTC
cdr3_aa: CASSFGTLGTVEQFF

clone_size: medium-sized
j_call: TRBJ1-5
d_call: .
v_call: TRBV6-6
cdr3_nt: TGTGCCAGCAGCCCGGCTGTCGGCGGCAATCAGCCCCAGCATTTT
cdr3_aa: CASSPAVGGNQPQHF

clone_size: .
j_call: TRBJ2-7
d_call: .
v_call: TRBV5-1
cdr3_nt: TGCGCCAGCAGCTTGGATTCCTCCGGGGAGCAGTACTTC
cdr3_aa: CASSLDSSGEQYF

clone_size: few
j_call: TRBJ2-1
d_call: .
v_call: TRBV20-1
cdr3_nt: TGCAGTGCTAGAGACCTAGACAATGAGCAGTTCTTC
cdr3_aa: CSARDLDNEQFF

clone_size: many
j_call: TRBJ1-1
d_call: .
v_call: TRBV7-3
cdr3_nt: TGTGCCAGCAGCCCCTCAGAAATCACTGAAGCTTTCTTT
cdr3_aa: CASSPSEITEAFF

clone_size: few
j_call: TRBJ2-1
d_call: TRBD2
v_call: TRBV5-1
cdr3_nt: TGCGCCAGCAGCCCAGGACTAGCGGGACCCTCCTACAATGAGCAGTTCTTC
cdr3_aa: CASSPGLAGPSYNEQFF

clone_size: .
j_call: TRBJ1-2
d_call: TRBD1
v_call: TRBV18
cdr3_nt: TGTGCCAGCTCACCAAGGGGGCGGCCTGGCTACACCTTC
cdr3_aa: CASSPRGRPGYTF

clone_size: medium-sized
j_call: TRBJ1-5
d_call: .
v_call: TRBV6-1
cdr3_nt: TGTGCCAGCGCCCCAAAAGGGTATAGCAATCAGCCCCAGCATTTT
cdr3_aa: CASAPKGYSNQPQHF

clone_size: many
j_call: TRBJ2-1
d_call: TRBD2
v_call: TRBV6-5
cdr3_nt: TGTGCCAGCAGTACCACCGGGACTAAATATGAGCAGTTCTTC
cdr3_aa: CASSTTGTKYEQFF

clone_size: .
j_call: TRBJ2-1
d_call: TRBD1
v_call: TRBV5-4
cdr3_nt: TGTGCCAGCAGCTTGGCGGGGGACAGGGGGTACAATGAGCAGTTCTTC
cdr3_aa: CASSLAGDRGYNEQFF

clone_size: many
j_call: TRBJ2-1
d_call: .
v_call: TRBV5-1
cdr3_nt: TGCGCCAGCAGCTTGCTAGCGTTAGTGAGCGATGAGCAGTTCTTC
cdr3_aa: CASSLLALVSDEQFF

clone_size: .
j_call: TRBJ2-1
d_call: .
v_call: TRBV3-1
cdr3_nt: TGTGCCAGCAGCCAAGTTGTCGGCGAGCAGTTCTTC
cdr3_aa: CASSQVVGEQFF

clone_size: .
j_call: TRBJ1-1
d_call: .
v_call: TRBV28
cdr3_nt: TGTGCCAGCAGTTCCCCAACAGAATCGGGAGCTTTCTTT
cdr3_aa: CASSSPTESGAFF

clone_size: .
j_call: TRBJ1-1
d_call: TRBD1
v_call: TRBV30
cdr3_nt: TGTGCCTGGAGTGTATACAGGGGGGCGATGAACACTGAAGCTTTCTTT
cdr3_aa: CAWSVYRGAMNTEAFF

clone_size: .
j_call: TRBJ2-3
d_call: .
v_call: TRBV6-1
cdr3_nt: TGTGCCATCACTCACTACAGGGACCGGCCAGATACGCAGTATTTT
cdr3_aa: CAITHYRDRPDTQYF

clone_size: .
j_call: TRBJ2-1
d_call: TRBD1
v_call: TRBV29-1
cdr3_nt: TGCAGCGGGTACCGGGACAGGGTCGTGTTCTTC
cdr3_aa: CSGYRDRVVFF

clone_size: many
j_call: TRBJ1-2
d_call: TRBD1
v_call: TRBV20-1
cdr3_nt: TGCAGTGCTGGACCGACAGGGGCTAATGGCTACACCTTC
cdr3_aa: CSAGPTGANGYTF

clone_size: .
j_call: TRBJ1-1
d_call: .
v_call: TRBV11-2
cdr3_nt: TGTGCCAGCAGCTTAGTGGCGGGGAAGAACACTGAAGCTTTCTTT
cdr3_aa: CASSLVAGKNTEAFF

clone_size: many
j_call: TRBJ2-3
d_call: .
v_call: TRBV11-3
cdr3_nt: TGTGCCAGCAGCTACGGACAGCCTCCGGATACGCAGTATTTT
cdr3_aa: CASSYGQPPDTQYF

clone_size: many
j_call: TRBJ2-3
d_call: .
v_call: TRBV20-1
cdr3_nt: TGCAGTGCTATTGGGGGGCTTTACACAGATACGCAGTATTTT
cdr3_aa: CSAIGGLYTDTQYF

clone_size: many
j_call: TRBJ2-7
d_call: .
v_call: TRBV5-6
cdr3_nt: TGTGCCAGCAGCTTGGGGCCGACGAACGAGCAGTACTTC
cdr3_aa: CASSLGPTNEQYF

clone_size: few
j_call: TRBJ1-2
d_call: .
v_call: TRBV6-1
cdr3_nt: TGTGCCAGCAGCCACGAGGGGAATGGCTACACCTTC
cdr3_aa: CASSHEGNGYTF

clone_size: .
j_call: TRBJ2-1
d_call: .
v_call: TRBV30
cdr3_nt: TGTGCCTGGGATAACCCGACCCTACGAGGAGGAGGGCCACGCAATGAGCGGTCCTTC
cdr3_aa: CAWDNPTLRGGGPRNERSF

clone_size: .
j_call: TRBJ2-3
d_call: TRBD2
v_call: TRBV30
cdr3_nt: TGTGCCAGTAGCGGGAGATCAGATACGCAGTATTTT
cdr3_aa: CASSGRSDTQYF

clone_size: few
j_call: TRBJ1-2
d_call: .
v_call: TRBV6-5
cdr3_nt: TGTGCCAGCAGTTTCACAGTTAACTATGGCCACACCTTC
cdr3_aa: CASSFTVNYGHTF

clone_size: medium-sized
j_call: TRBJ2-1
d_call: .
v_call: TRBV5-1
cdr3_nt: TGCGCCAGCAGCTTAAGAGGTTTCGGGGGTAACTACAATGAGCAGTTCTTC
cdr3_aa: CASSLRGFGGNYNEQFF